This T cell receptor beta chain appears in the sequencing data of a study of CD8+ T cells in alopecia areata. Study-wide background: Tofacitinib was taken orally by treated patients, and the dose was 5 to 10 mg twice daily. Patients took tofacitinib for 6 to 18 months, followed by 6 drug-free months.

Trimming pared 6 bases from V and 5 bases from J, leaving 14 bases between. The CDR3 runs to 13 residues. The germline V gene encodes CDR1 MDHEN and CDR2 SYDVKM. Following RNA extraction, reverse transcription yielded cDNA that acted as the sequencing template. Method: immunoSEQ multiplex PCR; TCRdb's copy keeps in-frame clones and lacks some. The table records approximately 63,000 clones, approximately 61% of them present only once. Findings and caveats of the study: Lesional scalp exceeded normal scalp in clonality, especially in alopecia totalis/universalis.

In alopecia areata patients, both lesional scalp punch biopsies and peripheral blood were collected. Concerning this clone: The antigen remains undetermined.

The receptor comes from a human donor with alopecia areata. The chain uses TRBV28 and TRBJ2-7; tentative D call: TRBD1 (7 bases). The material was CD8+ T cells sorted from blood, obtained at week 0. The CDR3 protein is CASSETGRNEQYF. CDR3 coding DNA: TGTGCCAGCAGCGAGACAGGGAGGAACGAGCAGTACTTC.